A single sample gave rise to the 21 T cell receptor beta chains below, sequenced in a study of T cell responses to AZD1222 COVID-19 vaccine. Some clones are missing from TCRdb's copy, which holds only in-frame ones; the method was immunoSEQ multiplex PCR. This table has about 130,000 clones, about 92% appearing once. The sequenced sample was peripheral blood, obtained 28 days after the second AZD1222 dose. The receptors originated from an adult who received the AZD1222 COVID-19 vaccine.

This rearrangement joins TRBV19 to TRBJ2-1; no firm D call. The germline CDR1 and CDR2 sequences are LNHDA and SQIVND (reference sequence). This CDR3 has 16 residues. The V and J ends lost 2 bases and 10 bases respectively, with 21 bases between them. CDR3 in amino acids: CASSIRGETRVWEQFF. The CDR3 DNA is TGTGCCAGTAGTATAAGAGGTGAGACCCGCGTATGGGAGCAGTTCTTC.

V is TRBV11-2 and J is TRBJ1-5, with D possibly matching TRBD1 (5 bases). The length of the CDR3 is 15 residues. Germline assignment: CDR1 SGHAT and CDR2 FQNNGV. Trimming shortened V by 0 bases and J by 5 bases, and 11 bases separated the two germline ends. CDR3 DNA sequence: TGTGCCAGCAGCTTAGATTGGACGGGGGATCAGCCCCAGCATTTT. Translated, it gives CASSLDWTGDQPQHF.

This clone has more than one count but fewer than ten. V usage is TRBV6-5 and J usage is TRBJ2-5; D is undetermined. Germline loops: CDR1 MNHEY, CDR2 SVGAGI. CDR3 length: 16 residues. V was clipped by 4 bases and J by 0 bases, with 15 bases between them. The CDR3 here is CASSSPLGRYQETQYF. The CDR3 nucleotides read TGTGCCAGCAGTTCCCCACTTGGTCGTTACCAAGAGACCCAGTACTTC.

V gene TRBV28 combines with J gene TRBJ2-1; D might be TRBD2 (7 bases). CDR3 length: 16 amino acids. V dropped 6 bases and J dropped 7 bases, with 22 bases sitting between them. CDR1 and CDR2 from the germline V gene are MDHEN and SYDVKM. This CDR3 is CASRSAGAPAGNEQFF. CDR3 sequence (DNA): TGTGCCAGCAGGTCTGCGGGGGCCCCGGCGGGTAATGAGCAGTTCTTC.

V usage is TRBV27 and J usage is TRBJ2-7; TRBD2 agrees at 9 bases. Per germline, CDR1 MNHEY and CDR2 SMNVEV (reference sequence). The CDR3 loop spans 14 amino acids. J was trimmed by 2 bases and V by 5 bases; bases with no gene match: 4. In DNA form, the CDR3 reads TGTGCCAGCAGTCAGACTAGCGGAGCCTACGAGCAGTACTTC. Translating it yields CASSQTSGAYEQYF.

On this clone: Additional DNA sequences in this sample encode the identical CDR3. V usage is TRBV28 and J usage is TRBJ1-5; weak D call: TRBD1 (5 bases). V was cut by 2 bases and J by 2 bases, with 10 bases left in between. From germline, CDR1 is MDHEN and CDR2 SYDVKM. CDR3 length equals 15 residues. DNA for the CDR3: TGTGCCAGCAGTTTACCCCAGGGTGGCAATCAGCCCCAGCATTTT. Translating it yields CASSLPQGGNQPQHF.

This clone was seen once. CDR3 loop: CASKYTGGMDMFF. CDR3 coding DNA: TGTGCCAGCAAATACACAGGGGGGATGGATATGTTCTTC. The chain recombines TRBV2 with TRBJ2-1, with 8 bases aligning to TRBD1. In germline, CDR1 is SNHLY, CDR2 FYNNEI. CDR3 length: 13 amino acids. Losses at the gene ends were 7 bases for V and 15 bases for J; bases not matched to a gene: 14.

DNA of the CDR3: TGTGCCACCAGTGATTCGACAGGGTTTGTTTACAATGAGCAGTTCTTC. Amino acid sequence: CATSDSTGFVYNEQFF. The chain carries TRBV24-1 and TRBJ2-1; 7 nucleotides line up with TRBD1. CDR3 length: 16 residues. After removal of 2 bases from V and 4 bases from J, the junction contained 7 bases not matched to a gene. The germline CDR1 and CDR2 sequences are KGHDR and SFDVKD.

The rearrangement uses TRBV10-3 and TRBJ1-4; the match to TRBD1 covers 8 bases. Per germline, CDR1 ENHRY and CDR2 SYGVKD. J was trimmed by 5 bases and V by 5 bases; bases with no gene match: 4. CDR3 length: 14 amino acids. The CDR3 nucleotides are TGTGCCATCAGTAGGGGACAGGAAAATGAAAAACTGTTTTTT. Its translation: CAISRGQENEKLFF.

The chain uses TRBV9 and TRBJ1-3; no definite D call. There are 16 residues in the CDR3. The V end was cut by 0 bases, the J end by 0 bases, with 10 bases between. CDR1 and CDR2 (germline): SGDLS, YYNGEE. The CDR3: CASSVAPQSSGNTIYF. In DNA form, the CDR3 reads TGTGCCAGCAGCGTAGCCCCACAGAGCTCTGGAAACACCATATATTTT.

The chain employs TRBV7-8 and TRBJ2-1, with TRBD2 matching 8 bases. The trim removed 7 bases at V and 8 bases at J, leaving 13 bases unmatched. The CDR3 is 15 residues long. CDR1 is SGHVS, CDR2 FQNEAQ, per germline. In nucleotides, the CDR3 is TGTGCCAGCATCAATAGAGGGACTAGGTGGGATGAGCAGTTCTTC. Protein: CASINRGTRWDEQFF.

The CDR3 is CASSPPYGGGNTEAFF. The CDR3, as DNA: TGTGCCAGCAGCCCTCCTTATGGGGGAGGGAACACTGAAGCTTTCTTT. This chain uses TRBV7-8 with TRBJ1-1; possible D gene TRBD1, 5 bases. Germline V lookup: CDR1 SGHVS, CDR2 FQNEAQ. The length of the CDR3 is 16 residues. The V end lost 5 bases, the J end lost 1 base, and 17 bases lay between the germline ends.

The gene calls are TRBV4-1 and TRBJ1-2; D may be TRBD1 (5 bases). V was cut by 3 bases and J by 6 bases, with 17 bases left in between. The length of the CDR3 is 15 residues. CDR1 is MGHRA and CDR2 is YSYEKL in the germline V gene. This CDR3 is CASSHPGQGKNGYTF. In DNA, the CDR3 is TGCGCCAGCAGCCACCCCGGGCAGGGAAAGAATGGCTACACCTTC.

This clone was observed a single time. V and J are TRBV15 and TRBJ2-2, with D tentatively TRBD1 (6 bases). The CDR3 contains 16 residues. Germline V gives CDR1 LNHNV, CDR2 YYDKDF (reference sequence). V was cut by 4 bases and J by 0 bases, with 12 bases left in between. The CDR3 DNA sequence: TGTGCCACCAGCACTGGGACAAGTACGAACACCGGGGAGCTGTTTTTT. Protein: CATSTGTSTNTGELFF.

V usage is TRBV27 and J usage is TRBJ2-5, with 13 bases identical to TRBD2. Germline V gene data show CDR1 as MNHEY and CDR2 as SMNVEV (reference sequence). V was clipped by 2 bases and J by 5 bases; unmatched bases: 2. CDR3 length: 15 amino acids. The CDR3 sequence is CASSLTSGRGETQYF. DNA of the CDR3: TGTGCCAGCAGTTTAACTAGCGGGAGGGGCGAGACCCAGTACTTC.

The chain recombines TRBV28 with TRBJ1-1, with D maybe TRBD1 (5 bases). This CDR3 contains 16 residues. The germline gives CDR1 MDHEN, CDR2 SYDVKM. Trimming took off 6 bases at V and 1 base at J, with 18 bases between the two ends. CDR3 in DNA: TGTGCCAGCAGACCCTTAGCCTCAACAGGGAACACTGAAGCTTTCTTT. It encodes CASRPLASTGNTEAFF.

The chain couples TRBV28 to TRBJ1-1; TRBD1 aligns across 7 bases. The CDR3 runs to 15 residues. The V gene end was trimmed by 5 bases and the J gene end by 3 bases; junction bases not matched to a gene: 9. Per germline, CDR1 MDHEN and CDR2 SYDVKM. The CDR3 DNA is TGTGCCAGCAGTACCAACAGGGGAAGGGACACTGAAGCTTTCTTT. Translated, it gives CASSTNRGRDTEAFF.

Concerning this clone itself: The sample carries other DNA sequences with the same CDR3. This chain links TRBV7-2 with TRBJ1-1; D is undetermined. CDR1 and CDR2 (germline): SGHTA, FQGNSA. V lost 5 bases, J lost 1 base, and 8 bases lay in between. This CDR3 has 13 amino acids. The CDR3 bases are TGTGCCAGCAGCCAAGGGCGGAACACTGAAGCTTTCTTT. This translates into CASSQGRNTEAFF.

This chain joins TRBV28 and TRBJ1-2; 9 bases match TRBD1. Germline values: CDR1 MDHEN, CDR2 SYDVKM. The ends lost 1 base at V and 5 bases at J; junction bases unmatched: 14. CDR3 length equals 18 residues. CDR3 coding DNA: TGTGCCAGCAGTTTATCCAAACCCGACAGGGGGAACAATTATGGCTACACCTTC. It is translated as CASSLSKPDRGNNYGYTF.

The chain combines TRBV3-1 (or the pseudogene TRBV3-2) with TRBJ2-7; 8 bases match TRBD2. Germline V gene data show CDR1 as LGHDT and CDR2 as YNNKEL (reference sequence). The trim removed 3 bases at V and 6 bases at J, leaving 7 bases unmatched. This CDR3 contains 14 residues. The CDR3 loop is CASSQGLVLVEQYF. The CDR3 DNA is TGTGCCAGCAGCCAGGGACTAGTCCTCGTCGAGCAGTACTTC.

CDR3 region: CASSPDSPIRGLFF. CDR3 in DNA: TGTGCCAGCAGTCCGGACAGCCCGATCAGAGGCTTGTTCTTC. The gene calls are TRBV6-5 and TRBJ2-1; D perhaps matches TRBD1 (6 bases). Germline CDR1 reads MNHEY; CDR2 reads SVGAGI. Deletions cut 5 bases from V and 15 bases from J, with 23 bases between. The CDR3 consists of 14 residues.